These 14 T cell receptor beta chains were all obtained from the same sample, sequenced in a study of shared T cell receptors in the human thymus. Measured with immunoSEQ multiplex PCR; TCRdb has only the in-frame clones, and not every one. In the table there are over 65,000 clones, 90% to 95% of which are singletons. Sequenced sample: thymocytes. These receptors originate from a human donor.

J is TRBJ2-1 and V is TRBV7-2; TRBD2 aligns across 11 bases. The CDR3 consists of 19 residues. Trimming at V came to 1 base and at J to 4 bases, leaving 12 bases not matched to a gene. The V gene's germline CDR1 is SGHTA and CDR2 FQGNSA. CDR3 in amino acids: CASSLEVSLAGGIYNEQFF. As DNA, the CDR3 is TGTGCCAGCAGCTTAGAAGTCAGTCTAGCGGGGGGTATTTACAATGAGCAGTTCTTC.

V and J are TRBV25-1 and TRBJ2-7; perhaps D is TRBD1 or TRBD2 (5 bases each). The CDR3 sequence is 17 residues long. CDR1 is MGHDK and CDR2 is SYGVNS in the germline V gene. Trimming shortened V by 2 bases and J by 2 bases, and 19 bases separated the two germline ends. The CDR3 sequence: CASSENIGAGRTYEQYF. Here the CDR3 DNA reads TGTGCCAGCAGTGAAAACATAGGGGCAGGGAGAACCTACGAGCAGTACTTC.

J is TRBJ2-1 and V is TRBV27, with 7 bases fitting TRBD2. The length of the CDR3 is 15 residues. The trim removed 2 bases at V and 8 bases at J, leaving 9 bases unmatched. Germline loops: CDR1 MNHEY, CDR2 SMNVEV (reference sequence). The CDR3 here is CASSLTGLSPYEQFF. DNA for the CDR3: TGTGCCAGCAGTTTAACGGGACTATCCCCCTATGAGCAGTTCTTC.

The chain joins TRBV5-1 to TRBJ2-7, with 7 bases identical to TRBD1. The CDR3 loop spans 14 amino acids. After removal of 6 bases from V and 7 bases from J, the junction contained 13 bases not matched to a gene. Germline V lookup: CDR1 SGHRS, CDR2 YFSETQ. The CDR3 sequence: CASKGGPPGREQYF. The CDR3 coding sequence is TGCGCCAGCAAAGGGGGCCCCCCGGGGCGGGAGCAGTACTTC.

This clone was seen once. The rearrangement joins TRBV5-1 to TRBJ2-7; 7 nucleotides line up with TRBD1. The CDR3 covers 13 residues. Per the germline V gene, CDR1 is SGHRS and CDR2 is YFSETQ. Losses at the gene ends were 4 bases for V and 2 bases for J; bases not matched to a gene: 3. CDR3 in amino acids: CASSVGQPYEQYF. The CDR3, as DNA: TGCGCCAGCAGCGTGGGACAGCCCTACGAGCAGTACTTC.

V usage is TRBV7-3 and J usage is TRBJ1-1; 8 bases match TRBD1. This CDR3 is built from 15 residues. Germline V lookup: CDR1 SGHTA, CDR2 FQGTGA. The V gene end was trimmed by 5 bases and the J gene end by 2 bases; junction bases not matched to a gene: 7. CDR3: CASSAEQGGNTEAFF. The CDR3 bases are TGTGCCAGCAGCGCAGAACAGGGGGGAAACACTGAAGCTTTCTTT.

The chain uses TRBV25-1 and TRBJ2-3; no firm D call. The ends were cut back, 7 bases at V and 3 bases at J, with 5 bases in the middle. The V gene's germline CDR1 is MGHDK and CDR2 SYGVNS. This CDR3 is built from 11 residues. The CDR3 DNA sequence: TGTGCCAGCAAAGAAACAGATACGCAGTATTTT. Translating it yields CASKETDTQYF.

The chain couples TRBV5-1 to TRBJ1-1; D not certain. Trimming stripped 1 base from V and 6 bases from J, with 13 bases between. Germline assignment: CDR1 SGHRS and CDR2 YFSETQ. The length of the CDR3 is 14 residues. CDR3 amino acids: CASSLTRAFAEAFF. In DNA form, the CDR3 reads TGCGCCAGCAGCTTGACGAGGGCGTTCGCTGAAGCTTTCTTT. The entire variable domain, with the rest obtained from reference TRBV5-1 and TRBJ1-1, is as follows: KAGVTQTPRYLIKTRGQQVTLSCSPISGHRSVSWYQQTPGQGLQFLFEYFSETQRNKGNFPGRFSGRQFSNSRSEMNVSTLELGDSALYLCASSLTRAFAEAFFGQGTRLTVV.

V usage is TRBV5-6 and J usage is TRBJ2-2, with TRBD1 identical over 9 bases. Trimming at V came to 4 bases and at J to 0 bases, leaving 10 bases not matched to a gene. Germline values: CDR1 SGHDT, CDR2 YYEEEE. The CDR3 consists of 18 residues. The CDR3 reads CASSTQDRGIPNTGELFF. The CDR3 DNA reads TGTGCCAGCAGCACGCAAGACAGGGGGATACCGAACACCGGGGAGCTGTTTTTT.

The chain uses TRBV18 and TRBJ1-5; 7 bases align to TRBD1. Germline V gene sequence: CDR1 KGHSH, CDR2 LQKENI. The CDR3 length is 20 residues. V was clipped by 2 bases and J by 0 bases; unmatched bases: 16. This CDR3 reads CASSPEPLDRAGPSNQPQHF. Here the CDR3 DNA reads TGTGCCAGCTCACCAGAGCCTTTAGACAGGGCCGGGCCTAGCAATCAGCCCCAGCATTTT.

This chain connects TRBV21-1 to TRBJ1-2. TRBV21-1 is assigned pseudogene status. This CDR3 has 16 residues. CDR3 in amino acids: CASRKILGGGPRGYTF. As DNA, the CDR3 is TGTGCCAGCAGAAAAATTTTGGGAGGGGGGCCACGAGGCTACACCTTC.

This clone came up a few times. The V and J genes are TRBV4-1 and TRBJ1-2, with TRBD1 identical over 9 bases. The germline V gene encodes CDR1 MGHRA and CDR2 YSYEKL. J gave up 3 bases and V 1 base, and 12 bases lay outside the gene matches. This CDR3 has 18 amino acids. The CDR3 is CASSQAAGTGYLYYGYTF. The CDR3 region has the DNA TGCGCCAGCAGCCAAGCCGCCGGGACAGGGTACCTTTACTATGGCTACACCTTC.

V gene TRBV10-2 combines with J gene TRBJ1-2, with 8 nucleotides matching TRBD1. Germline lookup yields CDR1 WSHSY and CDR2 SAAADI. The CDR3 has 13 residues. The junction had 8 bases not matched to a gene; V was cut back by 7 bases and J by 7 bases. In DNA, the CDR3 is TGCGCCAGCACGCGACAGGGGTCGGGTGGCTACACCTTC. It is translated as CASTRQGSGGYTF.

The V call is TRBV5-4, the J call TRBJ1-2; D unresolved. CDR1 and CDR2 from the germline V gene are SGHNT and YYREEE (reference sequence). The V end lost 7 bases, the J end lost 5 bases, and 9 bases lay between the germline ends. CDR3 length: 11 residues. Here the CDR3 reads CASWSGYGYTF. The CDR3 coding sequence is TGTGCCAGCTGGAGCGGATATGGCTACACCTTC.